The present TCR beta chain was sequenced within a study of T cells in Graves' hyperthyroidism and ophthalmopathy (dated by TCRdb to the late 2010s). Regarding the complete study: Peripheral blood samples were taken at initial diagnosis, before any treatment was given. TCR V-J signatures able to tell the groups apart were searched for in a discovery cohort of 90 to 100 patients, of whom fewer than 45 had Graves' ophthalmopathy and about 55 had stable Graves' hyperthyroidism. An independent validation cohort of 18 to 20 hyperthyroidism patients and approximately 17 patients who later progressed to ophthalmopathy tested prospective prediction of ophthalmopathy. For training and testing, the 100 or so patients in the discovery cohort were randomly divided in a 7:3 ratio. In more than five Graves' hyperthyroidism patients, the study also compared T-cell repertoires from thyroid tissue with T-cell repertoires from blood. After sampling, hyperthyroidism patients received methimazole starting at 30 mg daily, and ophthalmopathy patients received high-dose intravenous methylprednisolone. According to the paper, TCR Vbeta CDR3 sequencing was carried out on 135 peripheral blood samples, which came from 40 to 45 ophthalmopathy, 75 or so hyperthyroidism and about 17 progressor patients. The full study reports these points: In validation, the model predicted progression to ophthalmopathy with 55% to 71% sensitivity and around 72% specificity, a median of 6.5 months before onset. No statistical method was used to fix the sample size in advance, and group allocation was not hidden from the investigators. Most expanded thyroid clonotypes (frequency above 0.001) were also detected in blood, suggesting blood repertoires may reflect thyroid immune responses. A model built on a 13 V-J signature distinguished ophthalmopathy from stable hyperthyroidism, reaching 85% to 90% sensitivity and approximately 83% specificity in cross-validation and 80%/75% in testing.

Stable Graves' hyperthyroidism was defined as the absence of progression to ophthalmopathy over 18 months of follow-up. Hyperthyroidism patients were newly diagnosed, with disease duration under 2 months, and aged 18 to 65 years. The study excluded patients with uncontrolled infections, other autoimmune diseases, pregnancy or lactation. Diagnoses relied on clinical symptoms, serum thyroxine and TRAb, thyroid ultrasound and orbital computed tomography. Ficoll-Paque density gradient centrifugation was used to isolate PBMCs from about 9.4 ml of fresh peripheral blood. Total RNA was extracted using Trizol reagent, and RNA quality was assessed on an Agilent 2100 Bioanalyzer. The TCR beta CDR3 regions were amplified from the RNA transcripts. A first-round RT-PCR of the TCR CDR3 used the HTBI primer set with the Qiagen OneStep RT-PCR kit. A second multiplex PCR round built the libraries, followed by size selection and purification. Paired-end sequencing of the libraries was performed with 100 bp reads on an Illumina HiSeq2000. The authors' analysis ran thus. SOAPnuke was used to process the raw data, throwing out any read that contained adapters or uncalled bases, had a mean Phred below 15, or lacked an exact constant-primer or identifier match. COPE v1.2.5 was used to merge the high-quality paired reads, and each unique nucleotide sequence was defined as a clonotype. MiTCR v1.1 was used to align clonotypes to the IMGT TRBV, TRBD and TRBJ reference segments. The analysis included only V-J combinations with a frequency above 0.0001, which together covered 99.2% of the repertoires. A TCS score was defined as the ratio between F50 (clonal expansion) and ExV (chaos), using BLOSUM62-based TCRdist between CDR3 peptides within each V-J. Welch's t-statistics and random forest reduced fewer than 600 V-J features to under 15, which were used in a naive Bayes classifier (R e1071). TCRdb applied fastp at Q25 and MiXCR to the public reads, then kept only in-frame beta chains. Entries that share a CDR3 protein sequence are merged under the most common genes and DNA. The V and J calls shown here were made by TCRdb, not taken from the authors' results. This sample gives under 550,000 distinct CDR3 sequences in total; roughly an eighth of them show up just once. About 5% of the sample rests with the top ten.

Notes on this clonotype: Its antigen remains unidentified. There are no base qualities to consult, and no much larger clone falls within one base.

This TCR came from a woman in her late teens or twenties with Graves' hyperthyroidism. Sequencing input: blood.

The DNA reads as follows: TGTGCCAGCAGCCCGTGGCCTAGCTCCTACAATGAGCAGTTCTTC. It is translated as CASSPWPSSYNEQFF. The chain is made from TRBV28 and TRBJ2-1, with the D gene uncertain. The CDR3 holds 15 amino acids from the cysteine to the phenylalanine. Only the CDR3 region is kept as DNA, spanning 45 bases read in frame from base 1. The CDR1 and CDR2 encoded by the germline V gene are MDHEN and SYDVKM. V is shortened by 6 bases, J by 0 bases, and the region joining them spans 12 bases. With the portions outside the CDR3 filled from the reference TRBV28 and TRBJ2-1 genes, the complete variable region becomes DVKVTQSSRYLVKRTGEKVFLECVQDMDHENMFWYRQDPGLGLRLIYFSYDVKMKEKGDIPEGYSVSREKKERFSLILESASTNQTSMYLCASSPWPSSYNEQFFGPGTRLTVL.